One and the same sample provided the 15 T cell receptor beta chains below, sequenced in a study of shared clonotypes between healthy human individuals. TCRdb's copy holds only in-frame clones and misses some; the assay was immunoSEQ multiplex PCR. The repertoire holds about 670,000 clones, around 72% seen once, with 1.8% in the top ten. The sample taken for sequencing was memory CD4+ T cells sorted from blood. Subset described: CD45RA-negative fraction. Receptor source: a woman in her twenties or thirties in good health.

The chain links TRBV9 to TRBJ2-3; possibly TRBD1 for D (5 bases). The germline gives CDR1 SGDLS, CDR2 YYNGEE. The CDR3 loop spans 14 amino acids. V dropped 0 bases and J dropped 3 bases, with 8 bases sitting between them. CDR3 DNA: TGTGCCAGCAGCGTAGCAGGGTCAACAGATACGCAGTATTTT. It specifies CASSVAGSTDTQYF.

The CDR3 coding sequence is TGTGCCAGCAGTAACGCGAACACCGGGGAGCTGTTTTTT. Translation: CASSNANTGELFF. The chain recombines TRBV27 with TRBJ2-2; D uncertain. The CDR3 is 13 amino acids. Germline lookup yields CDR1 MNHEY and CDR2 SMNVEV (reference sequence). V gave up 5 bases and J gave up 0 bases, with 4 bases separating them.

The chain employs TRBV10-3 and TRBJ2-3; the D call may be TRBD1 or TRBD2 (5 bases each). Trimming took off 0 bases at V and 1 base at J, with 11 bases between the two ends. The CDR3 loop spans 16 amino acids. CDR1 and CDR2 from the germline V gene are ENHRY and SYGVKD. The CDR3 is CAISESGERGTDTQYF. The CDR3 DNA sequence: TGTGCCATCAGTGAGTCGGGGGAGAGGGGCACAGATACGCAGTATTTT.

This clone has a handful of counts. The J gene is TRBJ2-1, the V gene TRBV5-4, with D possibly called TRBD1 or TRBD2 (5 bases each). The CDR3 is 13 amino acids. Trimming cost V 4 bases and J 6 bases, with 11 bases left between them. CDR1 and CDR2 from the germline V gene are SGHNT and YYREEE (reference sequence). CDR3 region: CASSPGTGNEQFF. The CDR3, as DNA: TGTGCCAGCAGCCCCGGGACCGGCAATGAGCAGTTCTTC.

This clone was counted a few times. This chain links TRBV5-1 with TRBJ1-2, with TRBD1 as a possible D gene (6 bases). V gave up 5 bases and J gave up 7 bases, with 18 bases separating them. Germline CDR1 reads SGHRS; CDR2 reads YFSETQ. CDR3 length: 14 amino acids. CDR3 nucleotide sequence: TGCGCCAGCAGACCAGGCGGGGGCGCAGGTGGCTACACCTTC. This codes for CASRPGGGAGGYTF.

The rearrangement links TRBV28 to TRBJ1-1, with D uncertain. Germline V CDR1 and CDR2: MDHEN, SYDVKM. The CDR3 contains 14 residues. Trimming removed 4 bases from V and 0 bases from J, with 9 bases in between. CDR3 nucleotides: TGTGCCAGCAGTTATCTCTTTCTGAACACTGAAGCTTTCTTT. Amino acids: CASSYLFLNTEAFF.

The J gene is TRBJ1-2, the V gene TRBV11-2; possibly TRBD1 for D (6 bases). The CDR3 loop spans 15 amino acids. V was trimmed by 0 bases and J by 8 bases, leaving 16 bases between them. Germline V gives CDR1 SGHAT, CDR2 FQNNGV. CDR3 region: CASSLEAIGRGGYTF. CDR3 in DNA: TGTGCCAGCAGCTTAGAGGCGATTGGCAGGGGCGGCTACACCTTC.

The V call is TRBV5-1, the J call TRBJ2-5; D is possibly TRBD2 (6 bases). This CDR3 has 13 amino acids. Germline lookup yields CDR1 SGHRS and CDR2 YFSETQ. Trimming pared 5 bases from V and 3 bases from J, leaving 11 bases between. The DNA of the CDR3 is TGCGCCAGCAGGCAGTCGGGGGAAGAGACCCAGTACTTC. It encodes CASRQSGEETQYF.

The chain links TRBV5-1 to TRBJ2-3, with 8 bases that match TRBD1. Germline V CDR1 and CDR2: SGHRS, YFSETQ. The trim removed 3 bases at V and 2 bases at J, leaving 11 bases unmatched. There are 17 residues in the CDR3. The DNA of the CDR3 is TGCGCCAGCAGCTCCAGGGGGCGCGGGAACCCCACAGATACGCAGTATTTT. This gives the protein CASSSRGRGNPTDTQYF.

The J gene is TRBJ1-1, the V gene TRBV6-1; no definite D call. The germline gives CDR1 MNHNS, CDR2 SASEGT. The CDR3 spans 13 residues. With 8 bases removed from V and 6 bases from J, the gap between germline ends came to 16 bases. The CDR3 here is CASSGWRSSEAFF. CDR3 in DNA: TGTGCCAGCTCGGGATGGAGGTCGTCTGAAGCTTTCTTT.

Concerning this clone itself: The same CDR3 can be traced to other DNA sequences in this sample. The chain has TRBV5-1 and TRBJ2-3; unclear D gene. This CDR3 comprises 15 residues. Per germline, CDR1 SGHRS and CDR2 YFSETQ. V was trimmed by 0 bases and J by 0 bases, leaving 8 bases between them. The CDR3 DNA reads as TGCGCCAGCAGCTTGGATGCCGGGAGCACAGATACGCAGTATTTT. This encodes CASSLDAGSTDTQYF.

A word on this clone: The same CDR3 can be traced to other DNA sequences in this sample. V and J are TRBV6-6 and TRBJ1-1, with D tentatively TRBD1 (6 bases). CDR1 MNHNY and CDR2 SVGAGI come from the germline V gene (reference sequence). V lost 7 bases and J lost 0, with 12 bases in between. The CDR3 totals 14 residues. CDR3 DNA sequence: TGTGCCAGCATCCCGGGACACCTGAACACTGAAGCTTTCTTT. The encoded protein is CASIPGHLNTEAFF.

This clone was recorded at least ten times. The chain recombines TRBV27 with TRBJ2-3; 11 bases match TRBD2. V dropped 6 bases and J dropped 10; count of bases not matched to a gene: 12. Germline lookup yields CDR1 MNHEY and CDR2 SMNVEV (reference sequence). CDR3 length equals 15 residues. Here the CDR3 reads CASSHQLAGESPQYF. As DNA, the CDR3 is TGTGCCAGCAGCCACCAACTAGCGGGGGAGAGCCCGCAGTATTTT.

In this sample, this clone turned up a few times. A read error is the likely source, as a far larger clone sits one nucleotide away. The rearrangement uses TRBV28 and TRBJ2-2; D might be TRBD1 (5 bases). CDR3 length: 14 residues. The germline V and J ends were trimmed by 6 bases and 1 base, with 9 bases remaining between them. Germline CDR1 is MDHEN and CDR2 is SYDVKM. This chain's CDR3 is CASRNTGNTGELFF. The CDR3 region has the DNA TGTGCCAGCAGAAATACAGGGAACACCGGGGAGCTGTTTTTT. Filled out from reference TRBV28 and TRBJ2-2, the complete variable domain reads DVKVTQSSRYLVKRTGEKVFLECVQDMDHENMFWYRQDPGLGLRLIYFSYDVKMKEKGDIPEGYSVSREKKERFSLILESASTNQTSMYLCASRNTGNTGELFFGEGSRLTVL.

This clone was observed a few times. Within the sample, other DNA sequences also encode this same CDR3. V gene TRBV7-9 combines with J gene TRBJ2-5; 11 positions agree with TRBD1. The length of the CDR3 is 15 residues. Trimming took 5 bases from V and 5 from J; bases not matched to a gene: 7. CDR1 SEHNR and CDR2 FQNEAQ come from the germline V gene (reference sequence). The CDR3 reads CASSAPDRGLETQYF. CDR3 coding DNA: TGTGCCAGCAGCGCCCCGGACAGGGGGCTTGAGACCCAGTACTTC.